This note documents a single T cell receptor beta chain sequence. Antigen: not known. The sample has other DNA sequences that encode this CDR3 too. These data come from a study of T cell responses to AZD1222 COVID-19 vaccine. Study findings and constraints: At 160-218 and 743-854, vaccine-associated CD4 TCRs were dominant, and they spanned spike. White British people made up most donors, females outnumbered males, and clonal diversity was possibly underestimated.

V lost 2 bases, J lost 0 bases, and 7 bases lay in between. This CDR3 contains 14 residues. CDR1 SGDLS and CDR2 YYNGEE come from the germline V gene. The repertoire was sequenced with immunoSEQ multiplex PCR; TCRdb's copy has only in-frame clones and lacks some. Of roughly 120,000 clones in the sample, 88% were seen once. The sequence derives from an adult in good health. The chain employs TRBV9 and TRBJ2-3, with D possibly TRBD2 on 5 matching bases. The sample in question was peripheral blood, obtained on day 0 of AZD1222 vaccination. The CDR3 loop is CASSVGGSTDTQYF. Written as DNA, the CDR3 is TGTGCCAGCAGCGTTGGAGGTAGCACAGATACGCAGTATTTT.